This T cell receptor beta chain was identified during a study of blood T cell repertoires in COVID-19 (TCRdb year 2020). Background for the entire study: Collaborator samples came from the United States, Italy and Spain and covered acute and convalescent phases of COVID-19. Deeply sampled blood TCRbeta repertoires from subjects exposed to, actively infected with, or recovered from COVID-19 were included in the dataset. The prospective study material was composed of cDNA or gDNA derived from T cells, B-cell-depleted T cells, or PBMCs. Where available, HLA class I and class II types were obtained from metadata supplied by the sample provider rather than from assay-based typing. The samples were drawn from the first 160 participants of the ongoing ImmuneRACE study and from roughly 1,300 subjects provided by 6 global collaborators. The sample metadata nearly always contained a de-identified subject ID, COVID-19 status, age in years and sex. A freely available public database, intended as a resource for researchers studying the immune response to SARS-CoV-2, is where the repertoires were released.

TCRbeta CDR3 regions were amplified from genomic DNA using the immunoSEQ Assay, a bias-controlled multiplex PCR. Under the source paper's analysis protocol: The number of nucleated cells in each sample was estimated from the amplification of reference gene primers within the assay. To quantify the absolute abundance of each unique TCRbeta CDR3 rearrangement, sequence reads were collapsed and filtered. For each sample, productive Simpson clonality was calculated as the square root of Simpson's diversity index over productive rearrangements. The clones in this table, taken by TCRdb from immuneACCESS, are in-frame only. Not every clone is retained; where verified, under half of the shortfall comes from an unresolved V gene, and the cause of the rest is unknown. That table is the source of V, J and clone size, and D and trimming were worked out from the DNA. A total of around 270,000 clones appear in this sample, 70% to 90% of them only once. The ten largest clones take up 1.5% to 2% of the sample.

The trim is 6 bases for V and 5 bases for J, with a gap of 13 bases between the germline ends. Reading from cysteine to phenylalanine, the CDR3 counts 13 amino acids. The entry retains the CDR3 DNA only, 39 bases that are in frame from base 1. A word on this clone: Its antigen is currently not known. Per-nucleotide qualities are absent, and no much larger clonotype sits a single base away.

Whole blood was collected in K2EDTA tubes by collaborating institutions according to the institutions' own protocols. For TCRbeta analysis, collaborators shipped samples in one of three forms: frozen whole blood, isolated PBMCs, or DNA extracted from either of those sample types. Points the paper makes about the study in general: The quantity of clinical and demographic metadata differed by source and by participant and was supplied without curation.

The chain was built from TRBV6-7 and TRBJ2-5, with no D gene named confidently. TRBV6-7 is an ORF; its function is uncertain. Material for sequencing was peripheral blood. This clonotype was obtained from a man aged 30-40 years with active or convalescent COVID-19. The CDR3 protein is CASSPHRVETQYF. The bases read TGTGCCAGCAGCCCCCACCGGGTTGAGACCCAGTACTTC.